The source of this T cell receptor beta chain is a study of shared T cell receptors in the human thymus. The germline gives CDR1 MNHEY, CDR2 SVGAGI. Trimming stripped 2 bases from V and 0 bases from J, with 10 bases between. The CDR3 covers 15 residues. The assay was immunoSEQ multiplex PCR, and TCRdb's table has in-frame clones only and misses some. The sample records 500,000 to 750,000 clones, approximately 88% being singletons. These sequences were also reported in another study, on human thymus T cells. That paper states: It was from resections taken during corrective heart surgery that the thymus tissue came. Highly overlapping thymic repertoires in unrelated individuals were reported by related research.

The chain has TRBV6-5 and TRBJ1-2, with no clear D. This receptor was taken from a boy younger than two with a congenital heart defect. Sequenced input: thymocytes. The CDR3 DNA reads TGTGCCAGCAGTTACACTAGCGGCACTAACTATGGCTACACCTTC. Translating gives CASSYTSGTNYGYTF.